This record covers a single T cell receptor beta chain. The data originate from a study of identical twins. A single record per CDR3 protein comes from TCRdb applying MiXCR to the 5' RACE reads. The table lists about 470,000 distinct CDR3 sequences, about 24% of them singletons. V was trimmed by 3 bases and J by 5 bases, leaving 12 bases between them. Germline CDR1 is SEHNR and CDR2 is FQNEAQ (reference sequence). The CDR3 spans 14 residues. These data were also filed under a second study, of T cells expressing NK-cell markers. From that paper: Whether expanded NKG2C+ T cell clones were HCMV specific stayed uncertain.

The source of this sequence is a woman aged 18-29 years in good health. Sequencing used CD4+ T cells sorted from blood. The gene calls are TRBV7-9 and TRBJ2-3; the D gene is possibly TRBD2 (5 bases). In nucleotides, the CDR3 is TGTGCCAGCAGCTTTACCGGGAATCAAGATACGCAGTATTTT. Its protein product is CASSFTGNQDTQYF. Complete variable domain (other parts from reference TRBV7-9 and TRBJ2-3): DTGVSQNPRHKITKRGQNVTFRCDPISEHNRLYWYRQTLGQGPEFLTYFQNEAQLEKSRLLSDRFSAERPKGSFSTLEIQRTEQGDSAMYLCASSFTGNQDTQYFGPGTRLTVL.